This is a list of T cell receptor beta chains from one sample in a study of Graves' ophthalmopathy and Graves' hyperthyroidism. TCRdb reprocessed the multiplex PCR reads with MiXCR, giving one entry per CDR3 protein. The repertoire consists of 600,000 to 950,000 distinct CDR3 sequences, with roughly 41% occurring once and the leading ten covering 44%. Sequences were obtained from peripheral blood. Receptors were obtained from an adult man with Graves' ophthalmopathy. Each CDR3 is given with its conserved first and last residue. Fields, in order: clone size, V gene, J gene, D gene, CDR3 DNA, CDR3 protein. D genes are given only for firm matches. Clone sizes are given selectively: once, few, many, or a class where the clone is expanded.

clone size: NA
V gene: TRBV2
J gene: TRBJ1-3
D gene: NA
CDR3 DNA: TGTGCCAGCAGTGAATGGCGGGGAGACACTGGAAACACCATATATTTT
CDR3 protein: CASSEWRGDTGNTIYF

clone size: once
V gene: TRBV29-1
J gene: TRBJ2-5
D gene: TRBD1
CDR3 DNA: TGCAGTTACTCGGGACAGGCCTACAATGAGCAGTACTTC
CDR3 protein: CSYSGQAYNEQYF

clone size: few
V gene: TRBV6-5
J gene: TRBJ2-6
D gene: TRBD1
CDR3 DNA: TGTGCCAGCAGCCTGGGACAGGCCGTCCTGACTTTC
CDR3 protein: CASSLGQAVLTF

clone size: NA
V gene: TRBV11-2
J gene: TRBJ2-7
D gene: NA
CDR3 DNA: TGTGCCAGCAGCACACAGGGTTCCACCTACGAGCAGTACTTC
CDR3 protein: CASSTQGSTYEQYF

clone size: many
V gene: TRBV7-9
J gene: TRBJ1-2
D gene: NA
CDR3 DNA: TGTGCCAGCAGCTCCAGGGTTGGCTACACCTTC
CDR3 protein: CASSSRVGYTF

clone size: NA
V gene: TRBV20-1
J gene: TRBJ2-2
D gene: TRBD2
CDR3 DNA: TGCAGTGCTAGGGAACGCGGGAGTTCGGTTCTCGGGGAGCTGTTTTTT
CDR3 protein: CSARERGSSVLGELFF

clone size: NA
V gene: TRBV7-9
J gene: TRBJ2-3
D gene: NA
CDR3 DNA: TGTGCCAGCAGCCAGGAGGGTGCGCAGTATTTT
CDR3 protein: CASSQEGAQYF

clone size: few
V gene: TRBV19
J gene: TRBJ2-7
D gene: TRBD1
CDR3 DNA: TGTGCCAGTAGTATCAAAGGGGGCCAGTACTACGAGCAGTACTTC
CDR3 protein: CASSIKGGQYYEQYF

clone size: few
V gene: TRBV6-6
J gene: TRBJ1-6
D gene: NA
CDR3 DNA: TGTGCCAGCAGCCGAGGAGGGGCGTCCTATAATTCACCCCTCCACTTT
CDR3 protein: CASSRGGASYNSPLHF

clone size: many
V gene: TRBV19
J gene: TRBJ1-1
D gene: NA
CDR3 DNA: TGTGCCAGTAGTGCAGGGAGGGTCACTGAAGCTTTCTTT
CDR3 protein: CASSAGRVTEAFF

clone size: many
V gene: TRBV7-9
J gene: TRBJ1-5
D gene: TRBD1
CDR3 DNA: TGTGCCAGCAGCACGGGACAGGGGTATCAGCCCCAGCATTTT
CDR3 protein: CASSTGQGYQPQHF

clone size: NA
V gene: TRBV29-1
J gene: TRBJ2-4
D gene: TRBD1
CDR3 DNA: TGCAGCGTTGACGGAGACAGGGGGCCTGACATTCAGTACTTC
CDR3 protein: CSVDGDRGPDIQYF

clone size: few
V gene: TRBV6-5
J gene: TRBJ1-3
D gene: NA
CDR3 DNA: TGTGCCAGCAGTTACCGGGGGACAGGAAACACCATATATTTT
CDR3 protein: CASSYRGTGNTIYF

clone size: many
V gene: TRBV14
J gene: TRBJ1-2
D gene: NA
CDR3 DNA: TGTGCCAGCAGCCAAGATACACTTACCTACACCTTC
CDR3 protein: CASSQDTLTYTF

clone size: few
V gene: TRBV20-1
J gene: TRBJ2-7
D gene: TRBD1
CDR3 DNA: TGCAGTGCCTGGGGACAGGGCTCATCCTACGAGCAGTACTTC
CDR3 protein: CSAWGQGSSYEQYF

clone size: NA
V gene: TRBV2
J gene: TRBJ2-7
D gene: NA
CDR3 DNA: TGTGCCAGCAGTGAAAATGAGATCGACGAGCAGTACTTC
CDR3 protein: CASSENEIDEQYF

clone size: NA
V gene: TRBV11-2
J gene: TRBJ2-2
D gene: TRBD1
CDR3 DNA: TGTGCCAGCAGCGTTGTACAGGGGGCAGTAACCGGGGAGCTGTTTTTT
CDR3 protein: CASSVVQGAVTGELFF

clone size: many
V gene: TRBV20-1
J gene: TRBJ2-7
D gene: NA
CDR3 DNA: TGCAGTGCTGCCGACAGCGCCTACGAGCAGTACTTC
CDR3 protein: CSAADSAYEQYF

clone size: many
V gene: TRBV12-3/TRBV12-4
J gene: TRBJ1-2
D gene: NA
CDR3 DNA: TGTGCCAGCAGTCCGAGGCACGGGTCGGATGGCTACACCTTC
CDR3 protein: CASSPRHGSDGYTF

clone size: few
V gene: TRBV10-3
J gene: TRBJ1-5
D gene: NA
CDR3 DNA: TGTGCCAGCACAACAGGGAATCAGCCCCAGCATTTT
CDR3 protein: CASTTGNQPQHF

clone size: many
V gene: TRBV12-3/TRBV12-4
J gene: TRBJ2-5
D gene: NA
CDR3 DNA: TGTGCCAGCAGTTTCCGGGTCCAAGAGACCCAGTACTTC
CDR3 protein: CASSFRVQETQYF

clone size: few
V gene: TRBV25-1
J gene: TRBJ2-2
D gene: NA
CDR3 DNA: TGTGCCAGCAGACCGGTGACCCTAGGCACCGGGGAGCTGTTTTTT
CDR3 protein: CASRPVTLGTGELFF

clone size: NA
V gene: TRBV6-6
J gene: TRBJ1-1
D gene: NA
CDR3 DNA: TGTGCCAGCAGTATAGACGGGCAGATACCTGAAGCTTTCTTT
CDR3 protein: CASSIDGQIPEAFF

clone size: NA
V gene: TRBV20-1
J gene: TRBJ2-7
D gene: NA
CDR3 DNA: TGCAGTGCCGAGAGCAGGGGGGACGAGCAGTACTTC
CDR3 protein: CSAESRGDEQYF

clone size: NA
V gene: TRBV9
J gene: TRBJ2-7
D gene: NA
CDR3 DNA: TGTGCCAGCAGCGTAGACACCGACCGCGAGCAGTACTTC
CDR3 protein: CASSVDTDREQYF

clone size: many
V gene: TRBV20-1
J gene: TRBJ1-2
D gene: NA
CDR3 DNA: TGCAGTGCTAGAGAAGGCAGGGCGGGCGGCTACACCTTC
CDR3 protein: CSAREGRAGGYTF

clone size: few
V gene: TRBV7-2
J gene: TRBJ1-6
D gene: TRBD1
CDR3 DNA: TGTGCCAGCAGCCAAGCTGGGACAGGGGGTATGGGTTCACCCCTCCACTTT
CDR3 protein: CASSQAGTGGMGSPLHF

clone size: many
V gene: TRBV7-6
J gene: TRBJ2-7
D gene: TRBD2
CDR3 DNA: TGTGCCAGCAGCTTACAGCCGGGACTAGCGGCCGAGCAGTACTTC
CDR3 protein: CASSLQPGLAAEQYF

clone size: many
V gene: TRBV15
J gene: TRBJ2-5
D gene: NA
CDR3 DNA: TGTGCCACCAGCAGGTCCGAACCCAAAGAGACCCAGTACTTC
CDR3 protein: CATSRSEPKETQYF

clone size: few
V gene: TRBV7-2
J gene: TRBJ1-3
D gene: NA
CDR3 DNA: TGTGCCAGCAGCTTATCTGTTGGGGCCCCTGCTGGAAACACCATATATTTT
CDR3 protein: CASSLSVGAPAGNTIYF

clone size: NA
V gene: TRBV29-1
J gene: TRBJ2-7
D gene: TRBD2
CDR3 DNA: TGCAGCGTTGAAGAGCATCGGGGGGGGCCGCGAGAGCAGTACTTC
CDR3 protein: CSVEEHRGGPREQYF

clone size: NA
V gene: TRBV2
J gene: TRBJ1-2
D gene: TRBD1
CDR3 DNA: TGTGCCAGCAGAGCATCAGGGGGCTATGGCTACACCTTC
CDR3 protein: CASRASGGYGYTF

clone size: few
V gene: TRBV20-1
J gene: TRBJ1-1
D gene: NA
CDR3 DNA: TGCAGTGCCCTGAATATGGGCCTCCCGGACACTGAAGCTTTCTTT
CDR3 protein: CSALNMGLPDTEAFF

clone size: many
V gene: TRBV7-8
J gene: TRBJ1-1
D gene: NA
CDR3 DNA: TGTGCCAGCAGCCACCCCAAGGACACTGAAGCTTTCTTT
CDR3 protein: CASSHPKDTEAFF

clone size: NA
V gene: TRBV25-1
J gene: TRBJ1-2
D gene: TRBD1
CDR3 DNA: TGTGCCAGCAGCTTAAGACAGGGAAATGGCTACACCTTC
CDR3 protein: CASSLRQGNGYTF

clone size: many
V gene: TRBV19
J gene: TRBJ1-3
D gene: NA
CDR3 DNA: TGTGCCAGTAATTACGGGACAGGAAACACCATATATTTT
CDR3 protein: CASNYGTGNTIYF

clone size: few
V gene: TRBV27
J gene: TRBJ2-6
D gene: TRBD2
CDR3 DNA: TGTGCCAGCACTCTAGCGGGGACTGGGGCCAACGTCCTGACTTTC
CDR3 protein: CASTLAGTGANVLTF

clone size: NA
V gene: TRBV20-1
J gene: TRBJ1-1
D gene: NA
CDR3 DNA: TGCAGTGCTAGACTACAGGGAAAGAACACTGAAGCTTTCTTT
CDR3 protein: CSARLQGKNTEAFF